This TCR beta chain was obtained from a study of CD8 T cells in Susac syndrome. Looking at the study overall: Blood was drawn from Susac syndrome patients while they were therapy-naive, on corticosteroids, or on intravenous immunoglobulin alone. Whole-study findings and limits: The greatest CD8+ clonal expansion in Susac occurred in TEMRA cells and in active patients.

Points on this clonotype: Its antigen is undetermined.

The CDR3 runs to 16 residues. V was pared by 4 bases and J by 6 bases, with 22 bases between. Germline values: CDR1 MDHEN, CDR2 SYDVKM. TCR beta from blood CD8+ and CD4+ T cells was sequenced. RNA in amounts of about 0.5 to 1 ug was reverse transcribed with random hexamers. Amplification of TCR beta CDR3 was carried out by immunoSEQ multiplex PCR, which covered 54 Vbeta and 13 Jbeta segments. TCRdb used MiXCR to reprocess the immunoSEQ multiplex PCR reads, holding one entry per CDR3 protein. The sample lists around 100,000 distinct CDR3 sequences, 95% occurring once. This clonotype was obtained from a human donor with Susac syndrome. Input material: CD8+ T cells from PBMCs. The chain links TRBV28 to TRBJ2-7; either TRBD1 or TRBD2 may supply D (7 bases each). CDR3: CASSSTPGGRAAEQYF. DNA for the CDR3: TGTGCCAGCAGTTCAACCCCAGGGGGGAGGGCGGCCGAGCAGTACTTC.